This TCR beta chain was sequenced for a study of blood T cell repertoires in COVID-19. Study information: Spain, Italy and the United States supplied samples that represented acute and convalescent COVID-19. T cells, B-cell-depleted T cells, or PBMCs supplied cDNA or gDNA.

V lost 1 base, J lost 7 bases, and 3 bases stayed unmatched. CDR3 length: 14 residues. Germline CDR1 SGHTA, CDR2 FQGNSA. Methods used by the authors: Quantification of nucleated cells was approximated via reference gene primer amplification. Here immunoSEQ multiplex PCR was the method, and the copy in TCRdb shows in-frame clones only, minus some. The D gene and trimming were derived from the DNA, and the V and J assignments and clone size from that table. This sample has just over 300,000 clones, with approximately 91% found just once. Sample: PBMCs or T cells enriched from blood (not recorded which). The receptor was derived from a woman aged 35 to 49 who had recovered from COVID-19. This rearrangement joins TRBV7-2 to TRBJ2-1; 8 bases align to TRBD2. CDR3: CASSLGTGGNEQFF. CDR3 nucleotides: TGTGCCAGCAGCTTAGGAACGGGAGGGAATGAGCAGTTCTTC.